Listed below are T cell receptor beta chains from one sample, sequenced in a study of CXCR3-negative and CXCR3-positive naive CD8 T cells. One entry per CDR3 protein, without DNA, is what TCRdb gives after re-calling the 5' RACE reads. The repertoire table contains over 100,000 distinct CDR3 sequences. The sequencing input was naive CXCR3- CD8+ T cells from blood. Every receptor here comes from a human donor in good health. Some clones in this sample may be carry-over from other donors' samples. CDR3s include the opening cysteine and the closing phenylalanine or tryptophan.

CDR3 protein: CSVGREPNYNEQFF
V gene: TRBV29-1
J gene: TRBJ2-1

CDR3 protein: CASSLSNAYEQYF
V gene: TRBV27
J gene: TRBJ2-7

CDR3 protein: CASSSRTDQETQYF
V gene: TRBV7-9
J gene: TRBJ2-5

CDR3 protein: CASSHKENGGVNEQFF
V gene: TRBV9
J gene: TRBJ2-1

CDR3 protein: CSVGTGWNEQYF
V gene: TRBV29-1
J gene: TRBJ2-7

CDR3 protein: CAAQGEETQYF
V gene: TRBV7-8
J gene: TRBJ2-5

CDR3 protein: CASSLSGGFWGEQFF
V gene: TRBV27
J gene: TRBJ2-1

CDR3 protein: CSVARGYEQYF
V gene: TRBV29-1
J gene: TRBJ2-7

CDR3 protein: CASSQKRRTGSVIRAYEQYF
V gene: TRBV14
J gene: TRBJ2-7

CDR3 protein: CASRLTGDTEAFF
V gene: TRBV12-3/TRBV12-4
J gene: TRBJ1-1

CDR3 protein: CASSPRLGWGEQYF
V gene: TRBV14
J gene: TRBJ2-7

CDR3 protein: CASSEYGSPYNEQFF
V gene: TRBV25-1
J gene: TRBJ2-1

CDR3 protein: CASSQGGLGYEADTQYF
V gene: TRBV14
J gene: TRBJ2-3

CDR3 protein: CSARGIGERTSTDTQYF
V gene: TRBV20-1
J gene: TRBJ2-3

CDR3 protein: CASAGTGIANEQFF
V gene: TRBV28
J gene: TRBJ2-1

CDR3 protein: CSVEDNINEQFF
V gene: TRBV29-1
J gene: TRBJ2-1

CDR3 protein: CASSYSDRVLYEQYF
V gene: TRBV6-5
J gene: TRBJ2-7

CDR3 protein: CASSCREYNEQFF
V gene: TRBV7-2
J gene: TRBJ2-1

CDR3 protein: CASSQDPGDPGANYGYTF
V gene: TRBV4-1
J gene: TRBJ1-2

CDR3 protein: CASSHRDRLLSYEQYF
V gene: TRBV28
J gene: TRBJ2-7

CDR3 protein: CASSLSRTEAFF
V gene: TRBV13
J gene: TRBJ1-1

CDR3 protein: CASGLGRCETQYF
V gene: TRBV6-6
J gene: TRBJ2-5

CDR3 protein: CASGGPIVGVETQYF
V gene: TRBV10-2
J gene: TRBJ2-5

CDR3 protein: CASSIGHSQQFF
V gene: TRBV19
J gene: TRBJ2-1

CDR3 protein: CASSLMSNQPQHF
V gene: TRBV7-6
J gene: TRBJ1-5

CDR3 protein: CATSDRHYNEQFF
V gene: TRBV24-1
J gene: TRBJ2-1

CDR3 protein: CSARGLADYNEQFF
V gene: TRBV20-1
J gene: TRBJ2-1

CDR3 protein: CASSTWDRVSYEQYF
V gene: TRBV13
J gene: TRBJ2-7

CDR3 protein: CATSPRGGRGDETQYF
V gene: TRBV15
J gene: TRBJ2-5

CDR3 protein: CASSVAQTGSRRFF
V gene: TRBV9
J gene: TRBJ2-1

CDR3 protein: CASSTLETQYF
V gene: TRBV12-3/TRBV12-4
J gene: TRBJ2-5

CDR3 protein: CSVESGYGYTF
V gene: TRBV29-1
J gene: TRBJ1-2

CDR3 protein: CASSFEGGGTYEQYF
V gene: TRBV11-2
J gene: TRBJ2-7

CDR3 protein: CASSLSRRREFADTQYF
V gene: TRBV12-3/TRBV12-4
J gene: TRBJ2-3

CDR3 protein: CSARESVRPDTQYF
V gene: TRBV20-1
J gene: TRBJ2-3

CDR3 protein: CSPPGGSLSQPQHF
V gene: TRBV29-1
J gene: TRBJ1-5

CDR3 protein: CASSPTGGGEKLFF
V gene: TRBV6-5
J gene: TRBJ1-4

CDR3 protein: CAWSRVWGESSYNEQFF
V gene: TRBV30
J gene: TRBJ2-1

CDR3 protein: CASSPPVISPDTQYF
V gene: TRBV18
J gene: TRBJ2-3

CDR3 protein: CASSFLLDSITDTQYF
V gene: TRBV12-3/TRBV12-4
J gene: TRBJ2-3

CDR3 protein: CATSSTNRWDTEAFF
V gene: TRBV15
J gene: TRBJ1-1

CDR3 protein: CASSYGVSGISNEKLFF
V gene: TRBV6-5
J gene: TRBJ1-4

CDR3 protein: CASSFVGTGLYEQYF
V gene: TRBV28
J gene: TRBJ2-7

CDR3 protein: CASSQEGLASTDTQYF
V gene: TRBV14
J gene: TRBJ2-3

CDR3 protein: CSARQTTTVSYEQYF
V gene: TRBV20-1
J gene: TRBJ2-7

CDR3 protein: CASSLGGQVYEQYF
V gene: TRBV7-2
J gene: TRBJ2-7

CDR3 protein: CASSQEGSRGGINEQFF
V gene: TRBV4-1
J gene: TRBJ2-1

CDR3 protein: CASSPARFQETQYF
V gene: TRBV28
J gene: TRBJ2-5